Shown below are 19 T cell receptor beta chains from a single sample sequenced in a study of shared clonotypes between healthy human individuals. Only in-frame clones appear in the TCRdb table, and some are missing; sequencing was by immunoSEQ multiplex PCR. Of around 510,000 clones listed, roughly 72% are singletons. The specimen was PBMCs. The receptors originated from a woman aged 35 to 49 in good health. Some clones in this sample may be carry-over from other donors' samples.

This chain links TRBV28 with TRBJ2-3; TRBD2 matches at 7 bases. V shed 8 bases and J 4 bases; nucleotides not matched to a gene: 6. CDR1 MDHEN and CDR2 SYDVKM come from the germline V gene. This CDR3 contains 13 residues. CDR3 coding DNA: TGTGCCAGCTCGGGAGGAGGGGCAGATACGCAGTATTTT. This translates into CASSGGGADTQYF.

The chain combines TRBV10-2 with TRBJ2-1; 9 nucleotides match TRBD2. The CDR3 extends over 17 amino acids. CDR1 is WSHSY and CDR2 is SAAADI in the germline V gene. The ends lost 3 bases at V and 5 bases at J; junction bases unmatched: 11. CDR3 in amino acids: CASSETRSGSGHNEQFF. The CDR3 DNA follows: TGCGCCAGCAGTGAAACACGTAGCGGGAGTGGGCACAATGAGCAGTTCTTC.

The chain couples TRBV4-3 to TRBJ2-7; 7 bases align to TRBD2. The J segment lost 2 bases and the V segment lost 4 bases, leaving 5 bases of the junction unmatched. CDR1 and CDR2 (germline): LGHNA, YSLEER. The CDR3 covers 14 residues. As DNA, the CDR3 is TGCGCCAGCAGCCGAGGGAGCGGGGCCTACGAGCAGTACTTC. Protein: CASSRGSGAYEQYF.

Concerning this clone itself: One junction end disagrees with the germline gene, perhaps due to a read error. Other DNA sequences in this specimen translate into the identical CDR3. The rearrangement joins TRBV4-3 to TRBJ2-5, with TRBD1 matching over 8 bases. The germline gives CDR1 LGHNA, CDR2 YSLEER. This CDR3 spans 16 amino acids. CDR3 amino acids: CASSQEAGTGGETQYF. CDR3 DNA: TGCGCCAGTAGCCAAGAAGCCGGGACAGGCGGTGAGACTCAGTACTTC.

The chain uses TRBV2 and TRBJ2-1; D possibly corresponds to TRBD2 (6 bases). V was clipped by 2 bases and J by 6 bases, with 17 bases between them. CDR3 length equals 16 residues. Germline V gene lookup returns CDR1 SNHLY and CDR2 FYNNEI. The CDR3 region has the DNA TGTGCCAGCAGTGAACTAGCGATGACTACGAGCAATGAGCAGTTCTTC. Translation gives CASSELAMTTSNEQFF. The full variable domain, in which reference TRBV2 and TRBJ2-1 provide the parts outside the CDR3, is EPEVTQTPSHQVTQMGQEVILRCVPISNHLYFYWYRQILGQKVEFLVSFYNNEISEKSEIFDDQFSVERPDGSNFTLKIRSTKLEDSAMYFCASSELAMTTSNEQFFGPGTRLTVL.

This clone has more than one count but fewer than ten. The J gene is TRBJ2-3, the V gene TRBV28, with D hard to call. The CDR3 covers 14 residues. CDR1 MDHEN and CDR2 SYDVKM come from the germline V gene. V lost 4 bases to trimming and J lost 1 base, with 9 bases between them. The CDR3 reads CASSSGYRTDTQYF. CDR3 DNA: TGTGCCAGCAGTTCGGGTTACCGCACAGATACGCAGTATTTT.

The chain couples TRBV15 to TRBJ2-3; 8 bases align to TRBD2. V trimming: 5 bases; J trimming: 2 bases; junction bases outside the gene matches: 15. The CDR3 covers 18 residues. Per germline, CDR1 LNHNV and CDR2 YYDKDF (reference sequence). CDR3 bases: TGTGCCACCAGCTCTCCGAGGGTGAGCGGGAGACCCACAGATACGCAGTATTTT. Translation: CATSSPRVSGRPTDTQYF.

This chain uses TRBV5-4 with TRBJ2-5, with D possibly being TRBD1 (6 bases). Germline V lookup: CDR1 SGHNT, CDR2 YYREEE (reference sequence). Trimming took 4 bases from V and 2 from J, leaving 12 bases between them. The CDR3 sequence is 14 residues long. The CDR3 loop reads CASSVGQRQETQYF. CDR3 bases: TGTGCCAGCAGCGTTGGACAGAGACAAGAGACCCAGTACTTC. Full variable domain (missing parts from reference TRBV5-4 and TRBJ2-5): ETGVTQSPTHLIKTRGQQVTLRCSSQSGHNTVSWYQQALGQGPQFIFQYYREEENGRGNFPPRFSGLQFPNYSSELNVNALELDDSALYLCASSVGQRQETQYFGPGTRLLVL.

The sample holds a few counts of this clone. The genes are TRBV5-1 and TRBJ1-1, with D unresolved. CDR1 and CDR2 (germline): SGHRS, YFSETQ. V was clipped by 3 bases and J by 4 bases, with 13 bases between them. This CDR3 comprises 14 residues. The CDR3 reads CASSSSTDATEAFF. The CDR3 region has the DNA TGCGCCAGCAGCTCTTCGACCGATGCCACTGAAGCTTTCTTT.

The chain is built from TRBV19 and TRBJ2-7, with D tentatively TRBD1 (6 bases). Germline V gene lookup returns CDR1 LNHDA and CDR2 SQIVND (reference sequence). V lost 1 base and J lost 3, with 10 bases in between. The CDR3 is 14 residues long. The chain's CDR3 is CASSIGGQHYEQYF. As DNA, the CDR3 is TGTGCCAGTAGTATAGGCGGACAGCACTACGAGCAGTACTTC.

Here the CDR3 DNA reads TGTGCCAGCAGCCCACGCGGACAGTACGAGCAGTACTTC. Translating gives CASSPRGQYEQYF. This rearrangement joins TRBV6-6 to TRBJ2-7, with D perhaps TRBD1 (6 bases). Germline CDR1 is MNHNY and CDR2 is SVGAGI (reference sequence). With 6 bases removed from V and 4 bases from J, the gap between germline ends came to 13 bases. The CDR3 runs to 13 residues.

CDR3 bases: TGTGCCAGCAGGAAACAGGGGAATGAAAAACTGTTTTTT. Protein sequence: CASRKQGNEKLFF. The chain carries TRBV28 and TRBJ1-4; 7 bases line up with TRBD1. V shed 6 bases, J shed 5 bases, and the junction held 3 bases outside the gene matches. Germline V gene data show CDR1 as MDHEN and CDR2 as SYDVKM. CDR3 size: 13 residues. The full variable domain, completed using reference TRBV28 and TRBJ1-4, is DVKVTQSSRYLVKRTGEKVFLECVQDMDHENMFWYRQDPGLGLRLIYFSYDVKMKEKGDIPEGYSVSREKKERFSLILESASTNQTSMYLCASRKQGNEKLFFGSGTQLSVL.

V and J are TRBV6-1 and TRBJ2-7; no reliable D call. Germline loops: CDR1 MNHNS, CDR2 SASEGT. The length of the CDR3 is 15 residues. V was pared by 4 bases and J by 0 bases, with 13 bases between. CDR3 bases: TGTGCCAGCAGTGTTCCGGCCAGGAGCTCCTACGAGCAGTACTTC. This codes for CASSVPARSSYEQYF.

The chain links TRBV18 to TRBJ1-2, with 10 bases lining up with TRBD1. The CDR3 is made up of 15 amino acids. With 1 base clipped from V and 7 bases from J, the junction kept 6 bases outside the gene matches. CDR1 KGHSH and CDR2 LQKENI come from the germline V gene. Here the CDR3 DNA reads TGTGCCAGCTCACCACAAGGACAGGGGGACGGTGGCTACACCTTC. It translates to CASSPQGQGDGGYTF.

The V call is TRBV6-6, the J call TRBJ1-1, with 9 bases identical to TRBD1. Germline CDR1 and CDR2: MNHNY and SVGAGI (reference sequence). The CDR3 extends over 16 amino acids. The ends lost 2 bases at V and 2 bases at J; junction bases unmatched: 6. The CDR3 region has the DNA TGTGCCAGCAGTTACCGGACAGGGGCCATAAACACTGAAGCTTTCTTT. Encoded protein: CASSYRTGAINTEAFF.

The chain uses TRBV19 and TRBJ2-7; a possible D gene is TRBD1 (5 bases). Germline CDR1 and CDR2: LNHDA and SQIVND (reference sequence). The CDR3 runs 13 residues. The V end lost 6 bases, the J end lost 4 bases, and 13 bases lay between the germline ends. This CDR3 is CASSLRVSYEQYF. The CDR3, as DNA: TGTGCCAGTAGCCTCAGGGTATCATACGAGCAGTACTTC.

V and J are TRBV30 and TRBJ1-6, with TRBD1 matching 10 bases. The V segment lost 3 bases and the J segment 8 bases; nucleotides outside the gene matches: 4. There are 14 residues in the CDR3. Germline CDR1 GTSNPN, CDR2 SVGIG (reference sequence). The CDR3 DNA follows: TGTGCCTGGAGCCGCGGACAGGGGGATTCACCCCTCCACTTT. Translation: CAWSRGQGDSPLHF.

The chain carries TRBV7-9 and TRBJ1-1; no reliable D call. The CDR3 covers 13 residues. V lost 2 bases, J lost 1 base, and 5 bases lay in between. Germline values: CDR1 SEHNR, CDR2 FQNEAQ (reference sequence). CDR3 loop: CASSLFENTEAFF. The CDR3, as DNA: TGTGCCAGCAGCTTATTCGAGAACACTGAAGCTTTCTTT.

V gene TRBV7-8 combines with J gene TRBJ1-5; 11 bases fit TRBD1. CDR3 size: 15 residues. Losses at the gene ends were 5 bases for V and 4 bases for J; bases not matched to a gene: 4. The germline gives CDR1 SGHVS, CDR2 FQNEAQ. CDR3 region: CASSAGQGANQPQHF. DNA for the CDR3: TGTGCCAGCAGCGCCGGACAGGGGGCTAATCAGCCCCAGCATTTT.